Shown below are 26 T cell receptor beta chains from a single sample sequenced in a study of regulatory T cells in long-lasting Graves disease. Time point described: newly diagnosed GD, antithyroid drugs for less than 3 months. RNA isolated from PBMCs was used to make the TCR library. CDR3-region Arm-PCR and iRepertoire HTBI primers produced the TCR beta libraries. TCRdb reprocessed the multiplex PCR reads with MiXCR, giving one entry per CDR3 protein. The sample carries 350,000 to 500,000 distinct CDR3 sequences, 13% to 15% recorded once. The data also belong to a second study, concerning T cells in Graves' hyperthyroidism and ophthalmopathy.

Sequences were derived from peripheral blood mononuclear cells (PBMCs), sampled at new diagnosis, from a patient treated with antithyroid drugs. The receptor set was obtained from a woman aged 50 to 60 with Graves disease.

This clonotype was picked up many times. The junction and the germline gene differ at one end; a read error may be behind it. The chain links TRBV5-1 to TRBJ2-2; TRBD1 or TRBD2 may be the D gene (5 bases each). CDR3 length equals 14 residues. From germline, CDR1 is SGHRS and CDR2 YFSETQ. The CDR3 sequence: CASSSGTKTGELFF. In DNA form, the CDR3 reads TGCGCCAGCAGCTCCGGGACGAAGACCGGGGAGCTGTTTTTT.

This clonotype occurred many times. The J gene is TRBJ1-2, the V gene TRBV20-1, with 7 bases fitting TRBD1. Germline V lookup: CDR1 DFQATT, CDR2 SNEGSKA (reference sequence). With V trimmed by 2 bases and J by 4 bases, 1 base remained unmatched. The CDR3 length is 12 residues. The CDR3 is CSARQGGYGYTF. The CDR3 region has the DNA TGCAGTGCTAGACAGGGGGGCTATGGCTACACCTTC.

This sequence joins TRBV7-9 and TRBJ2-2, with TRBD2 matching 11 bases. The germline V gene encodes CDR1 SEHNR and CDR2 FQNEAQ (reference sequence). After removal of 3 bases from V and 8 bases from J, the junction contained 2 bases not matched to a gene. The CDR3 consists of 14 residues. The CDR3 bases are TGTGCCAGCAGCTTCCGGACTAGCGGGGGGGAGCTGTTTTTT. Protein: CASSFRTSGGELFF.

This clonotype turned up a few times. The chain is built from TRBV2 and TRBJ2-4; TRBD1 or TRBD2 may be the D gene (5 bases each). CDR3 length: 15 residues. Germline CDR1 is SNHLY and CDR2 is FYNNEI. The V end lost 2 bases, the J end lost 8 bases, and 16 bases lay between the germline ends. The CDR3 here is CASSELARRGDIQYF. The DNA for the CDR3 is TGTGCCAGCAGTGAACTAGCAAGGAGAGGGGACATTCAGTACTTC.

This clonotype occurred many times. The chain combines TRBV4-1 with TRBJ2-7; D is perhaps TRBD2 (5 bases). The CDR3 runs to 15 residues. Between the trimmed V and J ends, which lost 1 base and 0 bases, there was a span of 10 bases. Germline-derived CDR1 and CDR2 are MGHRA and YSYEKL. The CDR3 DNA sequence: TGCGCCAGCAGCCAAGTATTAGCGCGCTCCTACGAGCAGTACTTC. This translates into CASSQVLARSYEQYF.

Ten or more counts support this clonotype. CDR3 DNA: TGTGCCAGCAGTGGACATACTGCAAGAGGGGGACTAGCGGGGAAAGGATACGAGCAGTACTTC. Amino acid sequence: CASSGHTARGGLAGKGYEQYF. The V gene is TRBV6-2 or TRBV6-3, the J gene TRBJ2-7, with 13 positions matching TRBD2. The CDR3 loop spans 21 amino acids. The germline CDR1 and CDR2 sequences are MNHEY and SVGEGT. Trimming cost V 5 bases and J 4 bases; bases outside gene matches: 23.

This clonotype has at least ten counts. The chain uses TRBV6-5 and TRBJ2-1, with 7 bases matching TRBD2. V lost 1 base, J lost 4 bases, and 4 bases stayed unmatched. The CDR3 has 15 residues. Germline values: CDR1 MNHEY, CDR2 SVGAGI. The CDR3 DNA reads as TGTGCCAGCAGTTACTTGCTAGCGGAATACAATGAGCAGTTCTTC. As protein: CASSYLLAEYNEQFF.

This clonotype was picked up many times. The CDR3 bases are TGTGCCAGCAGTTTCGGCGGACACAATCAGCCCCAGCATTTT. Encoded protein: CASSFGGHNQPQHF. The chain couples TRBV12-3 or TRBV12-4 to TRBJ1-5, with D tentatively TRBD1 (5 bases). With 3 bases removed from V and 3 bases from J, the gap between germline ends came to 9 bases. The CDR3 loop spans 14 amino acids.

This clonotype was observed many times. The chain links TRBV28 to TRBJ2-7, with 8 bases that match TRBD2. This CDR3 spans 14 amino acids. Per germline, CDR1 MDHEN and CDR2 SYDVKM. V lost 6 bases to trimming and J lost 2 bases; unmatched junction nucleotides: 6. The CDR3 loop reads CASSPGLATYEQYF. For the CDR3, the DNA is TGTGCCAGCAGCCCCGGACTAGCCACCTACGAGCAGTACTTC.

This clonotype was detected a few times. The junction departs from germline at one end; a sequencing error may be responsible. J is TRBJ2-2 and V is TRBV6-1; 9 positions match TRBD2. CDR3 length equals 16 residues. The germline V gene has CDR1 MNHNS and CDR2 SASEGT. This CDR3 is CASNPAVSGRTGEPFF. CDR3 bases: TGTGCCAGCAACCCAGCGGTTAGCGGGAGAACCGGGGAGCCGTTTTTT.

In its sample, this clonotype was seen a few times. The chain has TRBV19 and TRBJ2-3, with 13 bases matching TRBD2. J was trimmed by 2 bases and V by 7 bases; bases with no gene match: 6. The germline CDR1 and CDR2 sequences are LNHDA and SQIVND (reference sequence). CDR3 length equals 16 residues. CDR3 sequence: CASTRTSGGHTDTQYF. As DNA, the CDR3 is TGTGCCAGTACACGGACTAGCGGGGGCCACACAGATACGCAGTATTTT.

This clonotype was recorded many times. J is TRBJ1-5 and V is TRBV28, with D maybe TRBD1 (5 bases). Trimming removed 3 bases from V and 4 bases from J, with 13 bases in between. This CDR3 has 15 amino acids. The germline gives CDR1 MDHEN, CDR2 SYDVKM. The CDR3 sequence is CASSFRGIVNQPQHF. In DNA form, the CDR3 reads TGTGCCAGCAGTTTCCGGGGGATCGTAAATCAGCCCCAGCATTTT.

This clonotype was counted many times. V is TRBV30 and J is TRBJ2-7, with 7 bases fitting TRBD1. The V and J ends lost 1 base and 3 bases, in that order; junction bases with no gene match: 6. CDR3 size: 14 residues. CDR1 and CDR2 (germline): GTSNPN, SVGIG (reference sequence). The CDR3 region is CAWSEQGFGYEQYF. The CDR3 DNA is TGTGCCTGGAGTGAACAGGGGTTTGGCTACGAGCAGTACTTC.

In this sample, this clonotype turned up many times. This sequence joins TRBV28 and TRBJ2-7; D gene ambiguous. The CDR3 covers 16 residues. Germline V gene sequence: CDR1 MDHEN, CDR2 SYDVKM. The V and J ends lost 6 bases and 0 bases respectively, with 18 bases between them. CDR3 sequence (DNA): TGTGCCAGCAGAAAGGAAGCCTATCCCACCTCCTACGAGCAGTACTTC. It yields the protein CASRKEAYPTSYEQYF.

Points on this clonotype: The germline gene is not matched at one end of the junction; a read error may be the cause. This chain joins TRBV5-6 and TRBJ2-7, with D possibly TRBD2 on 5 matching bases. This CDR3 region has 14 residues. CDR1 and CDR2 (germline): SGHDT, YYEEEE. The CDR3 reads CAGSLGVLSAEQYF. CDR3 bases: TGTGCCGGCAGCTTGGGAGTCTTGTCGGCCGAGCAGTACTTC.

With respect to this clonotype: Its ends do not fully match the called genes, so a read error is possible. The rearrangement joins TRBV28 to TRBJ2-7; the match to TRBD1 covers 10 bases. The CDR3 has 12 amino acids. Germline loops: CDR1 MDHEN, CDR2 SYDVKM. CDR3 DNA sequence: TGTGTCAGCAGGACAGGGGGGAGCGAGCAGTACTTC. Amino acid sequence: CVSRTGGSEQYF.

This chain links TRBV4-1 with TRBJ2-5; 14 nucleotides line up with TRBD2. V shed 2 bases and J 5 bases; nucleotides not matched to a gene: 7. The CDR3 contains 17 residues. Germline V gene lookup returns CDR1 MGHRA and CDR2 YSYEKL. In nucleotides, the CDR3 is TGCGCCAGCAGCCAAAGTCGGGGACTAGCGGGAGTCGAGACCCAGTACTTC. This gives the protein CASSQSRGLAGVETQYF.

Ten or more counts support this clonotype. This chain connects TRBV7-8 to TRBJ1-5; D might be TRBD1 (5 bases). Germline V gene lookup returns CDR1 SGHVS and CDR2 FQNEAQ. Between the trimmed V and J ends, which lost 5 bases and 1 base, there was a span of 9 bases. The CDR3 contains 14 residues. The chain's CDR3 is CASSPGGSNQPQHF. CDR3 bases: TGTGCCAGCAGCCCGGGGGGAAGCAATCAGCCCCAGCATTTT.

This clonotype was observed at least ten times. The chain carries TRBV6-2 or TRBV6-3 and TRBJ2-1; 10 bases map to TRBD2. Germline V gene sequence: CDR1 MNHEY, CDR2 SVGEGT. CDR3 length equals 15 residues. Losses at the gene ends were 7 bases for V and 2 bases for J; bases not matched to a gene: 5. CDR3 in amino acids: CASNLAGAAYNEQFF. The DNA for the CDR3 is TGTGCCAGCAACCTAGCGGGAGCGGCCTACAATGAGCAGTTCTTC.

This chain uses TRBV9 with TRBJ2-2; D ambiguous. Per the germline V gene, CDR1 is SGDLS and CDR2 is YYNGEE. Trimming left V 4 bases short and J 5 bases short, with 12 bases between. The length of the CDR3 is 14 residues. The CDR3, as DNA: TGTGCCAGCAGCTCCCGTAGTGTGACCGGGGAGCTGTTTTTT. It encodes CASSSRSVTGELFF.

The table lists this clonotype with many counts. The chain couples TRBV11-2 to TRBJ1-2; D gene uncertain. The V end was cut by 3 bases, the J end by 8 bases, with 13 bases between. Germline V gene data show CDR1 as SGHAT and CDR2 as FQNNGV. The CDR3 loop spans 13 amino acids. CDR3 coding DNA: TGTGCCAGCAGCTTCCATCGCGACGGGGGCTACACCTTC. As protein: CASSFHRDGGYTF.

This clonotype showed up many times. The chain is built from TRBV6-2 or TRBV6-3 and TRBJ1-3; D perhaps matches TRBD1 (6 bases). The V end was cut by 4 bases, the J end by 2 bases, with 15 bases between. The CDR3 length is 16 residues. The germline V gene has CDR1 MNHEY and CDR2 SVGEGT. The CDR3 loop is CASSSQGSGAGNTIYF. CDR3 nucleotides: TGTGCCAGCAGTTCCCAGGGGTCTGGGGCTGGAAACACCATATATTTT.

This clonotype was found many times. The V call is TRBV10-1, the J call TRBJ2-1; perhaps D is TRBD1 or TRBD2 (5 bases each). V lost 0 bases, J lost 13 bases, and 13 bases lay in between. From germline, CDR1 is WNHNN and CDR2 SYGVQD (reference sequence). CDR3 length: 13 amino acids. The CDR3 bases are TGCGCCAGCAGTGAGTCAGGGGACGGTTGTCAGTTCTTC. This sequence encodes CASSESGDGCQFF.

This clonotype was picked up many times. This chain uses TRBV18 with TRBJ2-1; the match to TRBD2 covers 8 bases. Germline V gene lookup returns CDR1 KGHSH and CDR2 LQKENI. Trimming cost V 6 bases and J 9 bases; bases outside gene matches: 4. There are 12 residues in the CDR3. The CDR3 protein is CASSREEGEQFF. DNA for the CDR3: TGTGCCAGCTCGCGGGAGGAGGGTGAGCAGTTCTTC.

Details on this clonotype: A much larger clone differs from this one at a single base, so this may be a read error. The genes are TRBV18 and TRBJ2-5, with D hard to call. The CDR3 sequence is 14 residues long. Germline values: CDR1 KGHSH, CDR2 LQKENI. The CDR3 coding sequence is TGTGTCAGCTCACCACCGGATCCGACAGAGACCCAGTACTTC. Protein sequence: CVSSPPDPTETQYF. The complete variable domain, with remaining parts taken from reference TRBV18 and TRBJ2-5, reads NAGVMQNPRHLVRRRGQEARLRCSPMKGHSHVYWYRQLPEEGLKFMVYLQKENIIDESGMPKERFSAEFPKEGPSILRIQQVVRGDSAAYFCVSSPPDPTETQYFGPGTRLLVL.

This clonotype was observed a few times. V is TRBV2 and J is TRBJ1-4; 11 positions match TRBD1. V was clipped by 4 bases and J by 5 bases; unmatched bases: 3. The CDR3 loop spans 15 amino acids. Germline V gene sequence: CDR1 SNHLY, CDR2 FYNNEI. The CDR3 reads CASSGRDRGNEKLFF. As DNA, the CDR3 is TGTGCCAGCAGTGGAAGGGACAGGGGGAATGAAAAACTGTTTTTT.